This section outlines one TCR beta chain sequence together with its context. The antigen remains unidentified. This CDR3 is built from 15 residues. Germline assignment: CDR1 MNHEY and CDR2 SVGAGI. The V end lost 5 bases, the J end lost 0 bases, and 11 bases lay between the germline ends. Profiled with immunoSEQ multiplex PCR; TCRdb holds only in-frame clones, not every one. Among a few thousand clones listed, around 50% were seen once. This specimen belongs to a study of neoadjuvant anti-PD-1 for oral cavity cancer. Study-level results: Each response group had just three patients in TCR analyses.

Time point described: after neoadjuvant nivolumab, at surgical resection. Stage II-IVA oral cavity squamous cell carcinoma was new and untreated by systemic or radiation therapy. The gene calls are TRBV6-5 and TRBJ2-1, with D unresolved. This clonotype was obtained from a person between 40 and 80 years old with oral cavity squamous cell carcinoma. Source: tumor tissue, taken after nivolumab (anti-PD-1) treatment. The CDR3 loop is CASSVGQGSYNEQFF. As DNA, the CDR3 is TGTGCCAGCAGTGTAGGGCAAGGCTCCTACAATGAGCAGTTCTTC.